This TCR beta chain is drawn from a study of blood T cell repertoires in COVID-19. Study details: Sites across the United States, Italy and Spain contributed samples from acute and convalescent COVID-19.

This CDR3 contains 15 residues. Germline assignment: CDR1 SGHAT and CDR2 FQNNGV. The V gene end was trimmed by 5 bases and the J gene end by 6 bases; junction bases not matched to a gene: 5. This clone was counted a single time. The data were produced by immunoSEQ multiplex PCR, yet TCRdb's version contains in-frame clones alone and is incomplete. The sample consists of more than 250,000 clones, around nine tenths of them appearing once. The sequenced sample consisted of PBMCs or T cells enriched from blood (not recorded which). The chain couples TRBV11-2 to TRBJ2-2; the match to TRBD1 covers 11 bases. The TCR was taken from a woman aged 40 to 55 who had recovered from COVID-19. CDR3 sequence reads: CASSTRTGGPGELFF. Written as DNA, the CDR3 is TGTGCCAGCAGCACCCGGACAGGGGGCCCCGGGGAGCTGTTTTTT.